This entry lists 22 T cell receptor beta chains sequenced from one sample in a study of blood T cell repertoires in COVID-19. Using immunoSEQ multiplex PCR, the repertoire was profiled, and TCRdb retains in-frame clones only, with some absent. The sample has 200,000 to 250,000 clones; roughly 86% are singletons. Sequenced: peripheral blood. These receptors all stem from an elderly man with acute or convalescent COVID-19.

The chain links TRBV13 to TRBJ2-5, with TRBD1 matching over 10 bases. The CDR3 sequence is 15 residues long. The germline V gene encodes CDR1 PRHDT and CDR2 FYEKMQ (reference sequence). V lost 2 bases and J lost 5; bases outside the gene matches: 5. Here the CDR3 DNA reads TGTGCCAGCAGCTTACGACAGGGGGCACTGGAGACCCAGTACTTC. It is translated as CASSLRQGALETQYF. Together with reference TRBV13 and TRBJ2-5, the CDR3 gives the full variable domain: AAGVIQSPRHLIKEKRETATLKCYPIPRHDTVYWYQQGPGQDPQFLISFYEKMQSDKGSIPDRFSAQQFSDYHSELNMSSLELGDSALYFCASSLRQGALETQYFGPGTRLLVL.

The chain joins TRBV14 to TRBJ1-6; TRBD1 matches at 8 bases. CDR1 is SGHDN, CDR2 FVKESK, per germline. There are 16 residues in the CDR3. The V and J ends lost 2 bases and 5 bases, in that order; junction bases with no gene match: 5. This chain's CDR3 is CASSQRQGADNSPLHF. The CDR3 DNA is TGTGCCAGCAGCCAACGTCAGGGGGCGGATAATTCACCCCTCCACTTT. The entire variable domain, with the rest obtained from reference TRBV14 and TRBJ1-6, is as follows: EAGVTQFPSHSVIEKGQTVTLRCDPISGHDNLYWYRRVMGKEIKFLLHFVKESKQDESGMPNNRFLAERTGGTYSTLKVQPAELEDSGVYFCASSQRQGADNSPLHFGNGTRLTVT.

The V call is TRBV6-4, the J call TRBJ1-1; TRBD1 agrees at 9 bases. The V segment lost 6 bases and the J segment 5 bases; nucleotides outside the gene matches: 10. The length of the CDR3 is 15 residues. Germline-derived CDR1 and CDR2 are MRHNA and SNTAGT. Written as DNA, the CDR3 is TGTGCCAGCAGACTTACAGGGGGCTTTGGGACTGAAGCTTTCTTT. The encoded protein is CASRLTGGFGTEAFF.

The chain links TRBV3-1 (or the pseudogene TRBV3-2) to TRBJ2-3; possibly TRBD2 for D (6 bases). Per germline, CDR1 LGHDT and CDR2 YNNKEL (reference sequence). Trimming left V 0 bases short and J 6 bases short, with 10 bases between. The CDR3 totals 14 residues. Here the CDR3 reads CASSQDPGRDTQYF. The CDR3 region has the DNA TGTGCCAGCAGCCAAGATCCGGGGAGGGATACGCAGTATTTT.

The chain links TRBV10-2 to TRBJ2-3, with 8 bases that match TRBD2. Germline-derived CDR1 and CDR2 are WSHSY and SAAADI. The CDR3 spans 13 residues. V lost 2 bases to trimming and J lost 15 bases; unmatched junction nucleotides: 10. The CDR3 DNA reads as TGCGCCAGCAGTGAGCTTAATAGCGGGGATGAATATTTT. Translated, it gives CASSELNSGDEYF.

Only one count was recorded for this clone. The chain employs TRBV6-5 and TRBJ2-3; D ambiguous. The CDR3 sequence is 14 residues long. The ends were cut back, 0 bases at V and 0 bases at J, with 4 bases in the middle. The V gene's germline CDR1 is MNHEY and CDR2 SVGAGI. Here the CDR3 DNA reads TGTGCCAGCAGTTACTCGGCCAGCACAGATACGCAGTATTTT. Protein sequence: CASSYSASTDTQYF.

This clone turned up a few times. The CDR3 region is CSVEVSRGGNQPQHF. CDR3 DNA sequence: TGCAGCGTTGAAGTTAGTAGGGGAGGGAATCAGCCCCAGCATTTT. This rearrangement joins TRBV29-1 to TRBJ1-5, with TRBD1 as a possible D gene (5 bases). Germline assignment: CDR1 SQVTM and CDR2 ANQGSEA. V lost 1 base and J 4 bases, leaving 14 bases between the germline ends. CDR3 length: 15 residues.

The rearrangement joins TRBV7-8 to TRBJ2-7; 10 nucleotides agree with TRBD2. The V and J ends lost 0 bases and 2 bases, in that order; junction bases with no gene match: 10. Germline assignment: CDR1 SGHVS and CDR2 FQNEAQ. There are 18 residues in the CDR3. CDR3 nucleotide sequence: TGTGCCAGCAGCTTAGCACTAGCGGGACCCGGAGAGACCTACGAGCAGTACTTC. This encodes CASSLALAGPGETYEQYF. Combining the CDR3 with reference TRBV7-8 and TRBJ2-7 gives the whole variable domain GAGVSQSPRYKVAKRGQDVALRCDPISGHVSLFWYQQALGQGPEFLTYFQNEAQLDKSGLPSDRFFAERPEGSVSTLKIQRTQQEDSAVYLCASSLALAGPGETYEQYFGPGTRLTVT.

The genes are TRBV7-6 and TRBJ2-2; D may be TRBD2 (6 bases). There are 14 residues in the CDR3. The V gene's germline CDR1 is SGHVS and CDR2 FNYEAQ. V lost 10 bases and J lost 7, with 19 bases in between. CDR3: CAILGGFQGGELFF. The CDR3 DNA reads as TGTGCCATCCTGGGGGGTTTCCAGGGCGGGGAGCTGTTTTTT.

The rearrangement joins TRBV5-1 to TRBJ1-2; 7 nucleotides align to TRBD1. The V segment lost 4 bases and the J segment 4 bases; nucleotides outside the gene matches: 10. The CDR3 totals 15 residues. Per the germline V gene, CDR1 is SGHRS and CDR2 is YFSETQ. CDR3: CASSPGDREAYGYTF. CDR3 DNA sequence: TGCGCCAGCAGCCCCGGGGACAGAGAAGCCTATGGCTACACCTTC.

The rearrangement joins TRBV29-1 to TRBJ2-7, with D unclear. The CDR3 consists of 12 residues. V lost 7 bases to trimming and J lost 0 bases, with 10 bases between them. Per germline, CDR1 SQVTM and CDR2 ANQGSEA. The CDR3 DNA reads TGCAGCGCTAATCTTAACTCCTACGAGCAGTACTTC. Translation: CSANLNSYEQYF.

The chain carries TRBV28 and TRBJ1-2; D possibly corresponds to TRBD1 (5 bases). CDR3 length: 14 amino acids. V lost 6 bases to trimming and J lost 0 bases, with 11 bases between them. Germline values: CDR1 MDHEN, CDR2 SYDVKM. The CDR3 region has the DNA TGTGCCAGCAGCCCCGGGGGGGCTAACTATGGCTACACCTTC. Translating it yields CASSPGGANYGYTF.

The DNA for the CDR3 is TGCGCCAGCAGCTTGTTGGAGGGAACGTATGGCTACACCTTC. It translates to CASSLLEGTYGYTF. This chain uses TRBV5-1 with TRBJ1-2; D is unclear. The CDR3 extends over 14 amino acids. Between the trimmed V and J ends, which lost 1 base and 5 bases, there was a span of 12 bases. CDR1 and CDR2 from the germline V gene are SGHRS and YFSETQ.

The chain employs TRBV9 and TRBJ2-2, with a weak D call TRBD2 (6 bases). The germline V gene encodes CDR1 SGDLS and CDR2 YYNGEE. CDR3 length equals 16 residues. Trimming left V 3 bases short and J 2 bases short, with 14 bases between. The CDR3 bases are TGTGCCAGCAGCGCCCGGGACTGGGCCAACACCGGGGAGCTGTTTTTT. Protein product: CASSARDWANTGELFF. Using reference TRBV9 and TRBJ2-2 for the parts outside the CDR3, the full variable domain is DSGVTQTPKHLITATGQRVTLRCSPRSGDLSVYWYQQSLDQGLQFLIQYYNGEERAKGNILERFSAQQFPDLHSELNLSSLELGDSALYFCASSARDWANTGELFFGEGSRLTVL.

The chain combines TRBV28 with TRBJ2-5, with 8 positions matching TRBD2. The V and J ends lost 7 bases and 1 base, in that order; junction bases with no gene match: 5. The CDR3 sequence is 14 residues long. CDR1 MDHEN and CDR2 SYDVKM come from the germline V gene. The CDR3 here is CASTLAGTQETQYF. Here the CDR3 DNA reads TGTGCCAGCACCTTAGCGGGGACCCAAGAGACCCAGTACTTC.

This clone was counted at least ten times. This sequence joins TRBV11-2 and TRBJ1-2; D possibly corresponds to TRBD1 (6 bases). This CDR3 is 13 amino acids long. V lost 3 bases and J lost 4, with 9 bases in between. Germline V gene lookup returns CDR1 SGHAT and CDR2 FQNNGV. CDR3 sequence (DNA): TGTGCCAGCAGCTTGGGACAAAGCTATGGCTACACCTTC. This sequence encodes CASSLGQSYGYTF.

The DNA of the CDR3 is TGTGCCAGTAGTCCTCGGGACTGGGGATGGGAGCTGTTTTTT. Translating it yields CASSPRDWGWELFF. The chain joins TRBV19 to TRBJ2-2, with D possibly TRBD2 on 6 matching bases. The CDR3 has 14 amino acids. V was trimmed by 5 bases and J by 9 bases, leaving 16 bases between them. Germline V gene lookup returns CDR1 LNHDA and CDR2 SQIVND (reference sequence). Together with reference TRBV19 and TRBJ2-2, the CDR3 gives the full variable domain: DGGITQSPKYLFRKEGQNVTLSCEQNLNHDAMYWYRQDPGQGLRLIYYSQIVNDFQKGDIAEGYSVSREKKESFPLTVTSAQKNPTAFYLCASSPRDWGWELFFGEGSRLTVL.

In its sample, this clone was seen once. The rearrangement uses TRBV18 and TRBJ2-1; 7 bases match TRBD1. This CDR3 spans 15 amino acids. Germline V lookup: CDR1 KGHSH, CDR2 LQKENI. The junction had 9 bases not matched to a gene; V was cut back by 2 bases and J by 8 bases. The CDR3 is CASSPKGQPGHEQFF. The DNA for the CDR3 is TGTGCCAGCTCACCAAAGGGACAGCCGGGCCATGAGCAGTTCTTC.

The V and J genes are TRBV28 and TRBJ2-1, with D possibly TRBD2 on 5 matching bases. Germline V lookup: CDR1 MDHEN, CDR2 SYDVKM. CDR3 size: 11 residues. V was trimmed by 4 bases and J by 10 bases, leaving 8 bases between them. The CDR3: CASSSGGEQFF. For the CDR3, the DNA is TGTGCCAGCAGTTCTGGCGGGGAGCAGTTCTTC.

The gene calls are TRBV19 and TRBJ1-3; a weak D match, TRBD1 (6 bases). The V end lost 6 bases, the J end lost 8 bases, and 23 bases lay between the germline ends. Germline V lookup: CDR1 LNHDA, CDR2 SQIVND (reference sequence). This CDR3 comprises 16 residues. CDR3 amino acids: CASRINTGPIYDTIYF. The CDR3 nucleotides are TGTGCCAGTAGGATCAATACAGGGCCGATTTACGACACCATATATTTT.

The chain has TRBV19 and TRBJ1-2; TRBD1 aligns across 12 bases. The V gene's germline CDR1 is LNHDA and CDR2 SQIVND (reference sequence). J gave up 5 bases and V 5 bases, and 15 bases lay outside the gene matches. This CDR3 contains 18 residues. The CDR3 bases are TGTGCCAGTAGTGGTCTCCCGGGACAGGGGGCCGGTGGTTATGGCTACACCTTC. It specifies CASSGLPGQGAGGYGYTF.

The genes are TRBV5-4 and TRBJ2-3, with 7 bases matching TRBD1. Trimming removed 4 bases from V and 1 base from J; junction bases left unmatched: 12. In germline, CDR1 is SGHNT, CDR2 YYREEE (reference sequence). The CDR3 has 17 residues. CDR3 residues: CASSRPPKDRRTDTQYF. The CDR3 coding sequence is TGTGCCAGCAGCAGACCTCCAAAGGACAGGCGCACAGATACGCAGTATTTT.